This paragraph covers one TCR beta chain sequence. Its specificity is unknown. The data originate from a study of T cells after yellow fever vaccination. Study conclusions and caveats: Most clones from primary vaccination were detected again post-booster (approximately 97% CD4, 70% to 90% CD8). A weaker but faster secondary response was observed, peaking on day 5 versus 15.

TCRdb reprocessed the 5' RACE reads via MiXCR and lists one record per CDR3 protein. The table has about 300,000 distinct CDR3 sequences, 7.5% to 9.5% seen once. This CDR3 is 16 amino acids long. V lost 9 bases and J 0 bases, leaving 17 bases between the germline ends. Germline CDR1 and CDR2: KGHDR and SFDVKD. The sample was CD4+ T cells sorted from PBMCs, taken 5 days after the yellow fever booster vaccination. V usage is TRBV24-1 and J usage is TRBJ2-1, with D possibly TRBD1 on 6 matching bases. This sequence originates from a man between 18 and 35 years old who received the YFV17D yellow fever vaccine. The CDR3 sequence is CATVGQGFYSYNEQFF. The CDR3 DNA is TGTGCCACCGTGGGGCAGGGGTTTTACTCCTACAATGAGCAGTTCTTC.